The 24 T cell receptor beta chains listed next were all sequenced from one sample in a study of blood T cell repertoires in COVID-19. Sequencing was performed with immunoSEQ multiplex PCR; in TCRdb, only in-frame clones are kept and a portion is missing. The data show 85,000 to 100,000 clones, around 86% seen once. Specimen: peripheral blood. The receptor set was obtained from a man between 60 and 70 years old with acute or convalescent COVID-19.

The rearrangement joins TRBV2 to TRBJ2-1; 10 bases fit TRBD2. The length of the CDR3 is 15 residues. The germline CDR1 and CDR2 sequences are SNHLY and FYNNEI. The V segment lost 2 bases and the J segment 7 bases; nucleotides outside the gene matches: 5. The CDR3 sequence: CASSELAGVGNEQFF. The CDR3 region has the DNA TGTGCCAGCAGTGAACTAGCGGGGGTAGGGAATGAGCAGTTCTTC.

The DNA of the CDR3 is TGTGCCAGCAGCTCGGGACAGTTCTATGGCTACACCTTC. Protein: CASSSGQFYGYTF. The V call is TRBV7-9, the J call TRBJ1-2, with 7 bases fitting TRBD1. CDR1 is SEHNR, CDR2 FQNEAQ, per germline (reference sequence). The CDR3 length is 13 residues. J lost 4 bases, V lost 4 bases, and 3 bases had no gene match.

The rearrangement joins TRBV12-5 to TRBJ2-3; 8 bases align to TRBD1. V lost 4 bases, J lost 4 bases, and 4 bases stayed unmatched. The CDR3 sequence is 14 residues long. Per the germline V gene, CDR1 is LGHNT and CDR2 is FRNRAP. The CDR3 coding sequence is TGTGCTAGTGGTTCACAGGGGGGTTCAGATACGCAGTATTTT. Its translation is CASGSQGGSDTQYF. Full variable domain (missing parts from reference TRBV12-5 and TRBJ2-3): DARVTQTPRHKVTEMGQEVTMRCQPILGHNTVFWYRQTMMQGLELLAYFRNRAPLDDSGMPKDRFSAEMPDATLATLKIQPSEPRDSAVYFCASGSQGGSDTQYFGPGTRLTVL.

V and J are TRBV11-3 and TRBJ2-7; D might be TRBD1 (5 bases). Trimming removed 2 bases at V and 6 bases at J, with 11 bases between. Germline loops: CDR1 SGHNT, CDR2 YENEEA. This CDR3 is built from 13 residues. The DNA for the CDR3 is TGTGCCAGCAGCTTACGGTCAGGGTTCGAGCAGTACTTC. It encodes CASSLRSGFEQYF.

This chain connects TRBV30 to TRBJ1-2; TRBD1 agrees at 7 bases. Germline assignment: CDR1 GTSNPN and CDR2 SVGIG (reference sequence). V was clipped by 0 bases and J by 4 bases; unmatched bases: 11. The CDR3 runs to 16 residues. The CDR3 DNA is TGTGCCTGGAGTGTACCCAACAGGGGTTCAATCTATGGCTACACCTTC. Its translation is CAWSVPNRGSIYGYTF. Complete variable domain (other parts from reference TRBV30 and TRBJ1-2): SQTIHQWPATLVQPVGSPLSLECTVEGTSNPNLYWYRQAAGRGLQLLFYSVGIGQISSEVPQNLSASRPQDRQFILSSKKLLLSDSGFYLCAWSVPNRGSIYGYTFGSGTRLTVV.

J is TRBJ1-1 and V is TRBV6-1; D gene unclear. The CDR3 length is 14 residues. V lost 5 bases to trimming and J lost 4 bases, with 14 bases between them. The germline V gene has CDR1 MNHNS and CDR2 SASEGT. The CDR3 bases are TGTGCCAGCAGTCTGAAGGGCGGGAGCACTGAAGCTTTCTTT. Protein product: CASSLKGGSTEAFF.

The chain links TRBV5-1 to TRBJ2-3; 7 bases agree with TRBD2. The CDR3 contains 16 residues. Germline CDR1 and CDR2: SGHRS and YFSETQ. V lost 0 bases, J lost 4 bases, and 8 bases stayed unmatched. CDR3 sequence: CASSLAAGADSDTQYF. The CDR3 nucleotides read TGCGCCAGCAGCTTGGCCGCGGGAGCCGATTCAGATACGCAGTATTTT. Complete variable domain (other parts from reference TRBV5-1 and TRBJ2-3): KAGVTQTPRYLIKTRGQQVTLSCSPISGHRSVSWYQQTPGQGLQFLFEYFSETQRNKGNFPGRFSGRQFSNSRSEMNVSTLELGDSALYLCASSLAAGADSDTQYFGPGTRLTVL.

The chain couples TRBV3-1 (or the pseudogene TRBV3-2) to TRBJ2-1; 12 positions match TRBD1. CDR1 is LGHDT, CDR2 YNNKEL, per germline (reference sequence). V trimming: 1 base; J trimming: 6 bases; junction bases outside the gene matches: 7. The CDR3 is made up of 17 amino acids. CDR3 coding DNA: TGTGCCAGCAGCCAAGTAGCCGGGACAGGGGGCTTCAATGAGCAGTTCTTC. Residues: CASSQVAGTGGFNEQFF.

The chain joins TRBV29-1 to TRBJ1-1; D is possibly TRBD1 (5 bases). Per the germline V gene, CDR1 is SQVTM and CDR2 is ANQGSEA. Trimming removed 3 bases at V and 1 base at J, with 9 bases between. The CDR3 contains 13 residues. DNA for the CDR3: TGCAGCGTTGATGACAGAAGGAACACTGAAGCTTTCTTT. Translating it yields CSVDDRRNTEAFF.

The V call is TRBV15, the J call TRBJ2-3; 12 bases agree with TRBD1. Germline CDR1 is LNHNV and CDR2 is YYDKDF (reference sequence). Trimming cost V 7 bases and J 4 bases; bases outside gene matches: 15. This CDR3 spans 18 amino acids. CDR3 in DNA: TGTGCCACCACAACCGGGACAGGGGGCGCAGGGTGGGCAGATACGCAGTATTTT. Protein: CATTTGTGGAGWADTQYF.

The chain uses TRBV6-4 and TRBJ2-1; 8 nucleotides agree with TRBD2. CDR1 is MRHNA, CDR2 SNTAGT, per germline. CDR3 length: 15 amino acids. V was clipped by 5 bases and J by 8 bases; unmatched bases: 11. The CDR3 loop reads CASSTEAGDIHEQFF. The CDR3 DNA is TGTGCCAGCAGTACGGAAGCGGGAGATATCCATGAGCAGTTCTTC.

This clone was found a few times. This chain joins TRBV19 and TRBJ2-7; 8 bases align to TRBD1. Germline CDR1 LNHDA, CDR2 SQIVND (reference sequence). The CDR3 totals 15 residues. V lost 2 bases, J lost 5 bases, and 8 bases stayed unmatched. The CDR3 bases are TGTGCCAGTAGTATACAGATGGCAGGGGGCCACGAGCAGTACTTC. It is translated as CASSIQMAGGHEQYF.

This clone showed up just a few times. The CDR3 DNA follows: TGTGCCAGCAGCCAAGATCCTGGACTCTATGGCTACACCTTC. Translated: CASSQDPGLYGYTF. The gene calls are TRBV3-1 (or the pseudogene TRBV3-2) and TRBJ1-2; no firm D call. The germline V and J ends were trimmed by 0 bases and 4 bases, with 9 bases remaining between them. The CDR3 contains 14 residues. Germline V gives CDR1 LGHDT, CDR2 YNNKEL (reference sequence).

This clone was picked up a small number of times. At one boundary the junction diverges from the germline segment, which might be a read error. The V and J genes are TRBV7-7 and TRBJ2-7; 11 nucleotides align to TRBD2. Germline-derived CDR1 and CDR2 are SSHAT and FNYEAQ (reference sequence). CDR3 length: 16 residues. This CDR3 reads CASSLRTSGGLYEQYF. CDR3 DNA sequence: TGTGCTAGCAGCTTAAGAACTAGCGGGGGACTGTACGAGCAGTACTTC.

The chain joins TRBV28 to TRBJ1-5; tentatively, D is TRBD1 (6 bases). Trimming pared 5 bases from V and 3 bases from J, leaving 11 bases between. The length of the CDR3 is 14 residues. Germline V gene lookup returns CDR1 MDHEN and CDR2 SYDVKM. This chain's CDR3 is CASSVTGPNQPQHF. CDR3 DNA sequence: TGTGCCAGCAGTGTTACAGGGCCCAATCAGCCCCAGCATTTT.

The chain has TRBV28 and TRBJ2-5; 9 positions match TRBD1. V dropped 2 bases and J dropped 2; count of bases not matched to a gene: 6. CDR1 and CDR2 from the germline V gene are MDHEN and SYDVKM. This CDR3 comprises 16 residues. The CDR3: CASSLEGDREQETQYF. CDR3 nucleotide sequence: TGTGCCAGCAGTTTAGAAGGGGACAGGGAACAAGAGACCCAGTACTTC.

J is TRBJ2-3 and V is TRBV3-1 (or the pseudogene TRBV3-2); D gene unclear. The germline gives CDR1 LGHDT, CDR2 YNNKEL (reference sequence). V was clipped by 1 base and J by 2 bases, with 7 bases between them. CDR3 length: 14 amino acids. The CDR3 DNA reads TGTGCCAGCAGCCAAGCCACTTACACAGATACGCAGTATTTT. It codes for CASSQATYTDTQYF.

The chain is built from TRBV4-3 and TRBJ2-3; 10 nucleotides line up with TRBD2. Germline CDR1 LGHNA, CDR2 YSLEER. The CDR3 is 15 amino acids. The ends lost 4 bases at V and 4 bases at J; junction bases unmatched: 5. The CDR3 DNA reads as TGCGCCAGCAGCCCCGAGCGGGGGGGGGCAGATACGCAGTATTTT. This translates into CASSPERGGADTQYF.

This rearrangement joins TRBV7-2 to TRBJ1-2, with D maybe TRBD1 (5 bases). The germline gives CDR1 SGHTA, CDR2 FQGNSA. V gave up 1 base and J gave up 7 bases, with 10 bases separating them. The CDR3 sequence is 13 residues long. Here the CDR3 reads CASSLGQGRGYTF. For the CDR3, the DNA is TGTGCCAGCAGCTTAGGGCAGGGCCGTGGCTACACCTTC. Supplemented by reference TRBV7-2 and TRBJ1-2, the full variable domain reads GAGVSQSPSNKVTEKGKDVELRCDPISGHTALYWYRQSLGQGLEFLIYFQGNSAPDKSGLPSDRFSAERTGGSVSTLTIQRTQQEDSAVYLCASSLGQGRGYTFGSGTRLTVV.

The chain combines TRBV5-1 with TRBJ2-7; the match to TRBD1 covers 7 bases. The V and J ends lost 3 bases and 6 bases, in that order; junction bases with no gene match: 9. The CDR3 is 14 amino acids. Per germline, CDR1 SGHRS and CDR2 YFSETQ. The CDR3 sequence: CASSSMRQGSEQYF. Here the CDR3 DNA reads TGCGCCAGCAGCTCCATGCGACAGGGAAGCGAGCAGTACTTC.

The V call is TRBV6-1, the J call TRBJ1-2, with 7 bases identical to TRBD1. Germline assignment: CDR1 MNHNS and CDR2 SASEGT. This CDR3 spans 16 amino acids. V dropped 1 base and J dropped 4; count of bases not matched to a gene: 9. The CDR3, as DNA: TGTGCCAGCAGTGAAGGTACCACAGGGGTCGGCTATGGCTACACCTTC. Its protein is CASSEGTTGVGYGYTF.

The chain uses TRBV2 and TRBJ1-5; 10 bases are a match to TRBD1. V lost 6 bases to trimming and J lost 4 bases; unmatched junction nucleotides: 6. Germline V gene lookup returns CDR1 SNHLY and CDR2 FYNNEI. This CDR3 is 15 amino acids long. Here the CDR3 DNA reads TGTGCCAGCAGCGGGACAGGGGCCACTAATCAGCCCCAGCATTTT. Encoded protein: CASSGTGATNQPQHF.

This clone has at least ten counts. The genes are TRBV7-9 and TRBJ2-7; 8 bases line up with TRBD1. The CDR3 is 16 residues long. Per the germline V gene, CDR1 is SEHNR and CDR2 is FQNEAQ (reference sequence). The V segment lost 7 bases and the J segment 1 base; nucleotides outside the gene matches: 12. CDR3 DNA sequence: TGTGCCAGCAAAGGACAGGGAAAGGAGGGGTCCTACGAGCAGTACTTC. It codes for CASKGQGKEGSYEQYF.

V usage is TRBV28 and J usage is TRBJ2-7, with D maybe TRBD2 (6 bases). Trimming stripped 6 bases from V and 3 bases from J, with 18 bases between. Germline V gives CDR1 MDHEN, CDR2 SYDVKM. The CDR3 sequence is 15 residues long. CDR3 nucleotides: TGTGCCAGCAGGGGGGGACCGGTGATGCACTACGAGCAGTACTTC. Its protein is CASRGGPVMHYEQYF. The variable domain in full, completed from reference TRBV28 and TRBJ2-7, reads DVKVTQSSRYLVKRTGEKVFLECVQDMDHENMFWYRQDPGLGLRLIYFSYDVKMKEKGDIPEGYSVSREKKERFSLILESASTNQTSMYLCASRGGPVMHYEQYFGPGTRLTVT.